The rows below give T cell receptor beta chains drawn from one sample of a study of blood T cells in healthy people across ages. MiXCR was run by TCRdb on the 5' RACE reads, yielding one entry per CDR3 protein. The table shows about 830,000 distinct CDR3 sequences, with around 62% occurring only once. The sample taken for sequencing was blood. The source is a man younger than 45 in good health. CDR3s include the opening cysteine and the closing phenylalanine or tryptophan. D genes are given only for firm matches. Clone size appears in some rows only: once, few, many, or a class for an expanded clone.

TGCGCCAGCAGCCAATCACCTGACAGGGAGTTAAACATTCAGTACTTC	CASSQSPDRELNIQYF	.	TRBD1	TRBJ2-4	TRBV4-1
TGTGCCAGCAGCCTCAAAGCGGGGGGCCACAATGAGCAGTTCTTC	CASSLKAGGHNEQFF	few	TRBD2	TRBJ2-1	TRBV7-2
TGCGCCAGCAGCCTGCGGCAGGCCACCGGGGAGCTGTTTTTT	CASSLRQATGELFF	once	.	TRBJ2-2	TRBV5-1
TGTGCCAGCAGCTTAGGACGGGGGGCGCCCGGCAATGAGCAGTTCTTC	CASSLGRGAPGNEQFF	.	.	TRBJ2-1	TRBV7-2
TGTGCCAGCGGAGGGAGGGTCGCGTCCTACAATGAGCAGTTCTTC	CASGGRVASYNEQFF	.	TRBD2	TRBJ2-1	TRBV2
TGTGCCAGCAGCCAAGTGGTCATGGATAGCAATCAGCCCCAGCATTTT	CASSQVVMDSNQPQHF	.	.	TRBJ1-5	TRBV4-2
TGTGCCAGCAGTTTCGGCGCGGCCTACGAGCAGTACTTC	CASSFGAAYEQYF	few	.	TRBJ2-7	TRBV12-3/TRBV12-4
TGTGCCAGCAGCCCTCGCGGCCTGGCGGAGACCCAGTACTTC	CASSPRGLAETQYF	.	.	TRBJ2-5	TRBV7-2
TGTGCCACCAGCAGATCTCAAGGGGTGGAGGGCTACACCTTC	CATSRSQGVEGYTF	few	.	TRBJ1-2	TRBV15
TGCAGTGCCCCTCCACCCGACAGGGAGGGCTACACCTTC	CSAPPPDREGYTF	.	TRBD1	TRBJ1-2	TRBV20-1
TGTGCCAGCAGTTTCGACACCGGGGAGCTGTTTTTT	CASSFDTGELFF	.	.	TRBJ2-2	TRBV28
TGCAGCGTCGAAGGTGCAGGGGGTTCTGGAAACACCATATATTTT	CSVEGAGGSGNTIYF	.	TRBD1	TRBJ1-3	TRBV29-1
TGTGCCAGCAGCCCCCGGGACAGGGTTTGGGAGCAGTACTTC	CASSPRDRVWEQYF	few	TRBD1	TRBJ2-7	TRBV3-1
TGTGCCAGCAGGGAGGTAAATTCACCCCTCCACTTT	CASREVNSPLHF	.	.	TRBJ1-6	TRBV2
TGCAGTGCTGAGACTAAAAACACCGGGGAGCTGTTTTTT	CSAETKNTGELFF	.	.	TRBJ2-2	TRBV20-1
TGTGCCAGCAGCTCCCCCGGGACAGGAACAATGAAGCAGTTCTTC	CASSSPGTGTMKQFF	.	TRBD1	TRBJ2-1	TRBV7-3
TGTGCCAGCAGCTTAGAAGCGGGGGTTGGTGATGGTGAGCAGTTCTTC	CASSLEAGVGDGEQFF	.	TRBD2	TRBJ2-1	TRBV7-2
TGTGCCAGCAGCCGATCCGCCGGGACAGGGGGAATTCCCCCGACCTCTGGGGCCAACGTCCTGACTTTC	CASSRSAGTGGIPPTSGANVLTF	few	TRBD1	TRBJ2-6	TRBV11-1
TGTGCCATCCAAGGGCCAATCCCCACCGGGGAGCTGTTTTTT	CAIQGPIPTGELFF	.	.	TRBJ2-2	TRBV2
TGCAGTGCCCGGGACAGGAGATACAATGAGCAGTTCTTC	CSARDRRYNEQFF	.	TRBD1	TRBJ2-1	TRBV20-1
TGTGCCAGCAGCTTAATATGGACAGGGAACTATGGCTACACCTTC	CASSLIWTGNYGYTF	.	TRBD1	TRBJ1-2	TRBV7-2
TGTGCCAGCAGGGGACGGCTGCCGGACTACGAGCAGTACTTC	CASRGRLPDYEQYF	once	.	TRBJ2-7	TRBV12-3/TRBV12-4
TGCAGCGTCCTGGACAGTGGCACTGAAGCTTTCTTT	CSVLDSGTEAFF	.	.	TRBJ1-1	TRBV29-1
TGTGCCATCTCCGGAGGGGACCACGAGCAGTACTTC	CAISGGDHEQYF	.	.	TRBJ2-7	TRBV28
TGCGCCAGCAGCCAAGTCGTAATGTTTGCAGGGAGTTACGAGCAGTACTTC	CASSQVVMFAGSYEQYF	few	.	TRBJ2-7	TRBV4-1
TGTGCCAGCAGCCCTGGTGGCAGGGTAACCTACAATGAGCAGTTCTTC	CASSPGGRVTYNEQFF	few	.	TRBJ2-1	TRBV13
TGTGCCTGGGGCGCCGGGACAGGACGAAATGAGCAGTTCTTC	CAWGAGTGRNEQFF	.	TRBD1	TRBJ2-1	TRBV30
TGTGCCAGCAGACTCAGAGCGGGGGGGAGCGCAGATACGCAGTATTTT	CASRLRAGGSADTQYF	.	TRBD2	TRBJ2-3	TRBV5-8
TGCGCCAGCAGCCAAAAGACAGGCCAGAATTCACCCCTCCACTTT	CASSQKTGQNSPLHF	.	.	TRBJ1-6	TRBV4-3
TGCAGCGTTGTCCCAGGGACAGAAGAGACCCAGTACTTC	CSVVPGTEETQYF	.	TRBD1	TRBJ2-5	TRBV29-1
TGTGCCAGCAGCGTAGCTGACAGGGGGTACGAGCAGTACTTC	CASSVADRGYEQYF	.	TRBD1	TRBJ2-7	TRBV7-9
TGTGCCAGCAGTTTACCGGGACTAGCGGACGCCACAGATACGCAGTATTTT	CASSLPGLADATDTQYF	once	TRBD2	TRBJ2-3	TRBV12-3/TRBV12-4
TGTGCCAGCAGATGGAGACAGGTGGGGTCACACGAGCAGTACTTC	CASRWRQVGSHEQYF	.	.	TRBJ2-7	TRBV5-6
TGCGCCAGCAACCAGGACGGCTACGAGCAGTACTTC	CASNQDGYEQYF	.	.	TRBJ2-7	TRBV5-1
TGCAGCGTTGGGGTCCGCTCCTACGAGCAGTACTTC	CSVGVRSYEQYF	few	.	TRBJ2-7	TRBV29-1
TGTGCCATCAGTGAGTCGGCAGATCAGCCCCAGCATTTT	CAISESADQPQHF	once	.	TRBJ1-5	TRBV10-3
TGCAGCGTTGAAGTATCGACAGATACAGATACGCAGTATTTT	CSVEVSTDTDTQYF	.	.	TRBJ2-3	TRBV29-1
TGCAGTGCTCCGAGGCGAGAGGTATCAGATACGCAGTATTTT	CSAPRREVSDTQYF	.	.	TRBJ2-3	TRBV20-1
TGCAGCGTTGAAACCTCTAACTATGGCTACACCTTC	CSVETSNYGYTF	.	.	TRBJ1-2	TRBV29-1
TGTGCCAGCAGCCAGACAGGGGGCGCAGAGCCAGATACGCAGTATTTT	CASSQTGGAEPDTQYF	.	TRBD1	TRBJ2-3	TRBV5-6
TGTGCCAGCAGTCACAGGGGGGTCGGTAATGAAAAACTGTTTTTT	CASSHRGVGNEKLFF	.	TRBD1	TRBJ1-4	TRBV6-1
TGCGCCAGCGCCGCCGGAGGGGCAGGTGTTTACGAGCAGTACTTC	CASAAGGAGVYEQYF	.	.	TRBJ2-7	TRBV4-3
TGCAGTGGGGGTGGGGGTAGCGGGGATTACAATGAGCAGTTCTTC	CSGGGGSGDYNEQFF	.	TRBD2	TRBJ2-1	TRBV20-1
TGTGCCACCAGCAACAGGAGAAACTATGGCTACACCTTC	CATSNRRNYGYTF	.	.	TRBJ1-2	TRBV15
TGTGCCAGTAGTTGGACAGGGAGTCGGGATGAGCAGTTCTTC	CASSWTGSRDEQFF	.	TRBD1	TRBJ2-1	TRBV19
TGTGCCAGCAGCCAAGATCCAGGGAGGAACTACAATGAGCAGTTCTTC	CASSQDPGRNYNEQFF	once	.	TRBJ2-1	TRBV4-2
TGTGCCAGCAGTCTGACAGGGGACGGAGAGACCCAGTACTTC	CASSLTGDGETQYF	.	TRBD1	TRBJ2-5	TRBV12-3/TRBV12-4
TGTGCCAGCGGGGTAACTAGCGCCGACAATGAGCAGTTCTTC	CASGVTSADNEQFF	.	TRBD2	TRBJ2-1	TRBV12-3/TRBV12-4
TGCGCCAGCAGCCAAGAGGGGTTTACGCAGTATTTT	CASSQEGFTQYF	.	.	TRBJ2-3	TRBV4-3
TGTGCCAGCAGCGTACATAGCGGGACCCAAGAGACCCAGTACTTC	CASSVHSGTQETQYF	.	TRBD2	TRBJ2-5	TRBV9
TGTGCCAGCAGCGTAGAGACTGGGGCCTACGAGCAGTACTTC	CASSVETGAYEQYF	.	.	TRBJ2-7	TRBV9
TGTGCCAGCAGCCAATTGAAGGAGACCCAGTACTTC	CASSQLKETQYF	.	.	TRBJ2-5	TRBV16
TGCAGCGCGGGACAGCCGAACACTGAAGCTTTCTTT	CSAGQPNTEAFF	.	TRBD1	TRBJ1-1	TRBV29-1
TGTGCCAGCAGCGGACAGGGCGTTAATGAAAAACTGTTTTTT	CASSGQGVNEKLFF	.	TRBD1	TRBJ1-4	TRBV9
TGTGCCATCAGTGTTATAGGGGGGCCCTACAATGAGCAGTTCTTC	CAISVIGGPYNEQFF	many	.	TRBJ2-1	TRBV10-3
TGTGCCAGCAGCTTACCCCGGGAAGGTTTGTCGGAGACCCAGTTCTTC	CASSLPREGLSETQFF	.	.	TRBJ2-1	TRBV7-9
TGCGCCAGCAGCCTCAAACCGGGGTCCGAGCAGTACTTC	CASSLKPGSEQYF	.	.	TRBJ2-7	TRBV4-1
TGCAGCGCTCGGGAGGGCAGGGGTATCTACGAGCAGTACTTC	CSAREGRGIYEQYF	.	TRBD2	TRBJ2-7	TRBV29-1
TGTGCCAGCAGCCCAAAACACGTCTCCTATAATTCACCCCTCCACTTT	CASSPKHVSYNSPLHF	few	.	TRBJ1-6	TRBV3-1